This is a list of T cell receptor beta chains from one sample in a study of neurological immune-mediated disorders. TCRdb processed the 5' RACE reads anew with MiXCR; each CDR3 protein has one entry. Among under 85,000 distinct CDR3 sequences, 10% to 13% were seen once, and the ten largest hold about 1.8%. Sequenced input: PBMCs. These receptors all come from a man aged 40-49 years in good health. Both conserved end residues are part of each CDR3. Fields, in order: V gene, clone size, J gene, D gene, CDR3 DNA, CDR3 protein. D genes are given only for firm matches. A clone size is listed for some rows: how often the clone was seen (once, few, many), or a class if it is expanded.

TRBV11-2	many	TRBJ2-7	.	TGTGCCAGCAGCTTGCCCGCATTCGGCGAGCAGTACTTC	CASSLPAFGEQYF
TRBV14	many	TRBJ2-1	.	TGTGCCAGCAAAAGTCGAACCTACAATGAGCAGTTCTTC	CASKSRTYNEQFF
TRBV5-1	many	TRBJ2-6	TRBD1	TGCGCCAGCAGCTCTCCAGGGGGCTCCCCCTCTGGGGCCAACGTCCTGACTTTC	CASSSPGGSPSGANVLTF
TRBV6-5	many	TRBJ1-5	.	TGTGCCAGCAGGCCAGGAGCCGGCAATCAGCCCCAGCATTTT	CASRPGAGNQPQHF
TRBV5-1	many	TRBJ2-5	TRBD2	TGCGCCAGCAGCTCCCTAGCGGGAGAAGAGACCCAGTACTTC	CASSSLAGEETQYF
TRBV19	.	TRBJ2-2	.	TGTGCCAGTAGTATGGGCGGCCCTAGCGGGGAGCTGTTTTTT	CASSMGGPSGELFF
TRBV5-5	many	TRBJ2-7	.	TGTGCCAGCAGCTTGGATCACGGCTCCTACGAGCAGTACTTC	CASSLDHGSYEQYF
TRBV2	many	TRBJ2-2	TRBD1	TGTGCCAGCAGCACAGGGGCCAGCACCGGGGAGCTGTTTTTT	CASSTGASTGELFF
TRBV9	many	TRBJ1-1	.	TGTGCCAGCAGCCCAAGGGGGGGGGCGAGCACTGAAGCTTTCTTT	CASSPRGGASTEAFF
TRBV5-1	many	TRBJ2-5	TRBD2	TGCGCCAGCAGCGTCCCTAGCGGGGGCACGGCCGAGACCCAGTACTTC	CASSVPSGGTAETQYF
TRBV5-1	.	TRBJ2-1	.	TGCGCCAGTAGCCCAACCACCGGGACTGGGCACAATGATCAGTTCTTC	CASSPTTGTGHNDQFF
TRBV29-1	many	TRBJ1-1	.	TGCAGCGTTGAAGGTCAGTACTCCGACACTGAAGCTTTCTTT	CSVEGQYSDTEAFF
TRBV5-1	.	TRBJ2-7	.	TGCGCAAGCAGACGGACAGCTTCCTACGAGCAGTACTTC	CASRRTASYEQYF
TRBV28	many	TRBJ2-7	.	TGTGCCAGCAGTGAAATGACAGGTCCCCTCGAGCAGTACTTC	CASSEMTGPLEQYF
TRBV20-1	many	TRBJ2-1	TRBD2	TGCAGTGCTAGGGGACTAGCGGGGAATTACAATGAGCAGTTCTTC	CSARGLAGNYNEQFF
TRBV6-1	many	TRBJ2-3	.	TGTGCCAGCAGAGTTGCAGATACGCAGTATTTT	CASRVADTQYF
TRBV7-2	medium-sized	TRBJ1-6	TRBD1	TGTGCCAGCAGCCCTTCTGGGACAGATAATTCACCCCTCCACTTT	CASSPSGTDNSPLHF
TRBV7-8	many	TRBJ2-3	.	TGTGCCAGCAGCCTCCCCCCCCATAGCGCAGATACGCAGTATTTT	CASSLPPHSADTQYF
TRBV5-1	many	TRBJ2-3	TRBD1	TGCGCCAGCAGCTTACAGGGGGATACGCAGTATTTT	CASSLQGDTQYF
TRBV5-1	few	TRBJ2-1	.	TGCGCCAGCAGCTTTGCCCGGGACTACAATGAGCAGTTCTTC	CASSFARDYNEQFF
TRBV3-1	many	TRBJ1-5	.	TGTGCCAGCAGCCGCCGATCTATTGATCAGCCCCAGCATTTT	CASSRRSIDQPQHF
TRBV28	many	TRBJ2-7	TRBD2	TGTGCCAGCAGTGCCCCGGGGGGAGGGGACTACGAGCAGTACTTC	CASSAPGGGDYEQYF
TRBV12-3/TRBV12-4	many	TRBJ2-7	.	TGTGCCAGCCTCCGGGCGGGCGACTACTCCTACGAGCAGTACTTC	CASLRAGDYSYEQYF
TRBV9	many	TRBJ2-5	.	TGTGCCAGCAGCCCCGGACAGGGAGGGGGAGAGACCCAGTACTTC	CASSPGQGGGETQYF
TRBV2	.	TRBJ2-7	.	TGTGCCAGCACCTACAGGGTCGCCTACGAGCAGTACTTC	CASTYRVAYEQYF
TRBV9	many	TRBJ2-5	TRBD2	TGTGCCAGCAGCGTAGAGGCTAGCGGGGGCATAGAGACCCAGTACTTC	CASSVEASGGIETQYF
TRBV27	many	TRBJ2-1	TRBD2	TGTGCCAGCAGTCTTAGCGGGGGCGTATACAATGAGCAGTTCTTC	CASSLSGGVYNEQFF
TRBV27	many	TRBJ1-1	TRBD1	TGTGCCAGCGTCATCATGGCCCCTCAGGGGGTGAACACTGAAGCTTTCTTT	CASVIMAPQGVNTEAFF
TRBV7-9	once	TRBJ1-2	.	TGTGCCAGCAGCTTAAGGGGAGAAGATGGCTACACCTTC	CASSLRGEDGYTF
TRBV10-3	many	TRBJ2-3	.	TGTGCCATCAGTTCTTCTACTAGAGAATCGTCGGATACGCAGTATTTT	CAISSSTRESSDTQYF
TRBV5-1	many	TRBJ1-2	.	TGCGCCAGCAGCTTGACCGACAGCAACTATGGCTACACCTTC	CASSLTDSNYGYTF
TRBV5-6	many	TRBJ2-3	TRBD2	TGTGCCAGCAGCTCCACGTTAAGGACTAGCGGCCTAAGCACAGATACGCAGTATTTT	CASSSTLRTSGLSTDTQYF
TRBV5-1	.	TRBJ2-3	.	TGCGCCAGTTTCACTGGGATGAGCACAGATACGCAGTATTTT	CASFTGMSTDTQYF
TRBV29-1	.	TRBJ2-3	TRBD2	TGCAGCGTTACGTCCGTGGGACTAGCTTCGGATACGCAGTATTTT	CSVTSVGLASDTQYF
TRBV12-3/TRBV12-4	.	TRBJ2-5	.	TGTGCCAGCAGTTCGGGGCCCCGGACCCAGTACTTC	CASSSGPRTQYF
TRBV5-1	many	TRBJ2-7	.	TGCGCCAGCAGCTTGGCGGCGGGCGGGCCCCAACCTCAGGAATACGAGCAGTACTTC	CASSLAAGGPQPQEYEQYF
TRBV4-1	many	TRBJ1-5	.	TGCGCCAGCAGCCAAGTTTGGTGGGAGCAGCCCCAGCATTTT	CASSQVWWEQPQHF
TRBV11-2	many	TRBJ1-1	TRBD1	TGTGCCAGCAGCTCCTTTCGACAGGGACTATCTAACACTGAAGCTTTCTTT	CASSSFRQGLSNTEAFF
TRBV5-1	many	TRBJ2-3	TRBD2	TGCGCCAGCAGCTTGGTCGGGGGGGGCCAGACAGATACGCAGTATTTT	CASSLVGGGQTDTQYF
TRBV5-6	many	TRBJ2-3	.	TGTGCCAGCACGATGACCGGCATTGGGGATACGCAGTATTTT	CASTMTGIGDTQYF
TRBV6-5	many	TRBJ2-1	.	TGTGCCAGCAGTTACGAGGCTGGAGGGAATGAGCAGTTCTTC	CASSYEAGGNEQFF
TRBV12-3/TRBV12-4	few	TRBJ2-6	.	TGTGCCAGCAGTTTAATTGGTATTGGAGGGGCCAACGTCCTGACTTTC	CASSLIGIGGANVLTF
TRBV20-1	many	TRBJ1-4	.	TGCAGTGCTCACACAGGGGAAAAACTGTTTTTT	CSAHTGEKLFF
TRBV7-2	many	TRBJ1-1	TRBD1	TGTGCCAGCAGCCCGAACCCCGGGACAGGGGTCACTGAAGCTTTCTTT	CASSPNPGTGVTEAFF
TRBV20-1	few	TRBJ2-1	.	TGCAGTGCTAGTACGGGGAACAATGAGCAGTTCTTC	CSASTGNNEQFF
TRBV11-2	many	TRBJ2-3	.	TGTGCCAGCAGCTTTTCCCCCTCCCAGCGGCCCACAGATACGCAGTATTTT	CASSFSPSQRPTDTQYF
TRBV4-1	many	TRBJ2-5	.	TGCGCCAGCAGCTCTTTTCTCGGGGTAGGCCAAGAGACCCAGTACTTC	CASSSFLGVGQETQYF
TRBV9	.	TRBJ1-2	.	TGTGCCAGCAGCTTGACGTTGGGACGTATAAACTATGGCTACACCTTC	CASSLTLGRINYGYTF
TRBV13	.	TRBJ2-1	.	TGTGCTAGCAGCCCACCCCCCCTCTCCTACAATGAGCAGTTCTTC	CASSPPPLSYNEQFF